The 32 T cell receptor beta chains below all came from one sample that was sequenced in a study of CD8+ T cells in alopecia areata. RNA extraction was followed by reverse transcription into cDNA, which acted as the sequencing template. The method was immunoSEQ multiplex PCR; TCRdb's version includes in-frame clones alone and lacks a portion of them. Here the sample spans about 180,000 clones, over 55% being singletons. The specimen comprised CD4+ T cells sorted from blood, sampled at week 0. The source is a human donor with alopecia areata.

This clone was seen a few times. V is TRBV27 and J is TRBJ2-7, with D perhaps matching TRBD1 or TRBD2 (5 bases each). The germline V gene has CDR1 MNHEY and CDR2 SMNVEV (reference sequence). The CDR3 sequence is 13 residues long. The V and J ends lost 5 bases and 3 bases respectively, with 11 bases between them. The CDR3: CASSIRDGYEQYF. The DNA of the CDR3 is TGTGCCAGCAGTATAAGGGACGGCTACGAGCAGTACTTC.

This clone was seen a few times. CDR3 loop: CASSHTTRTSRIADTQYF. The CDR3 DNA reads as TGTGCCAGCAGCCACACGACCCGTACTAGCAGAATAGCAGATACGCAGTATTTT. The rearrangement uses TRBV11-2 and TRBJ2-3, with a possible D match to TRBD2 (6 bases). The CDR3 consists of 18 residues. Deletions cut 5 bases from V and 4 bases from J, with 25 bases between. Germline V lookup: CDR1 SGHAT, CDR2 FQNNGV.

This chain uses TRBV2 with TRBJ2-5, with D uncertain. CDR3 length: 10 residues. Looked up from germline, CDR1 is SNHLY and CDR2 is FYNNEI. The V and J ends lost 6 bases and 2 bases respectively, with 1 base between them. CDR3 nucleotide sequence: TGTGCCAGCAGACAAGAGACCCAGTACTTC. Protein product: CASRQETQYF.

This clone appeared a few times. V and J are TRBV2 and TRBJ1-2; no definite D call. This CDR3 has 11 residues. Trimming pared 1 base from V and 10 bases from J, leaving 7 bases between. Germline V gives CDR1 SNHLY, CDR2 FYNNEI. CDR3 in DNA: TGTGCCAGCAGTGAAGGGGGAATCTACACCTTC. Protein: CASSEGGIYTF.

This clone has just one count. The V gene is TRBV29-1, the J gene TRBJ1-1; 10 nucleotides align to TRBD1. This CDR3 contains 14 residues. Trimming at V came to 8 bases and at J to 1 base, leaving 7 bases not matched to a gene. Germline CDR1 reads SQVTM; CDR2 reads ANQGSEA. The CDR3 DNA is TGCAGCATCAGGACAGGGGGGACGAACACTGAAGCTTTCTTT. Its translation: CSIRTGGTNTEAFF.

The chain uses TRBV20-1 and TRBJ1-4, with D unresolved. V lost 4 bases, J lost 7 bases, and 7 bases lay in between. The CDR3 loop spans 11 amino acids. Germline CDR1 and CDR2: DFQATT and SNEGSKA (reference sequence). The CDR3 protein is CSATDGEKLFF. DNA of the CDR3: TGCAGTGCTACCGACGGTGAAAAACTGTTTTTT.

This chain links TRBV7-3 with TRBJ2-1, with a possible D match to TRBD2 (6 bases). CDR3 length: 14 residues. Germline V CDR1 and CDR2: SGHTA, FQGTGA. V dropped 5 bases and J dropped 9 bases, with 17 bases sitting between them. CDR3 sequence: CASSPGWRGGEQFF. The CDR3 nucleotides are TGTGCCAGCAGCCCTGGGTGGCGGGGAGGTGAGCAGTTCTTC.

The genes are TRBV9 and TRBJ1-2, with a weak D call TRBD1 (5 bases). CDR1 and CDR2 from the germline V gene are SGDLS and YYNGEE. V shed 3 bases and J shed 3 bases, with 21 bases lying between them. The CDR3 totals 17 residues. CDR3 in amino acids: CASSETRDGGIYYGYTF. Written as DNA, the CDR3 is TGTGCCAGCAGCGAGACTCGGGACGGAGGGATCTACTATGGCTACACCTTC.

The rearrangement joins TRBV4-3 to TRBJ1-2; no firm D call. Per the germline V gene, CDR1 is LGHNA and CDR2 is YSLEER. This CDR3 is 14 amino acids long. V lost 11 bases to trimming and J lost 2 bases, with 18 bases between them. CDR3 in DNA: TGCGCCCCTCCAGGACGGGGAGGGAACTATGGCTACACCTTC. Translating it yields CAPPGRGGNYGYTF.

The genes are TRBV27 and TRBJ1-2; 8 nucleotides agree with TRBD1. The ends lost 6 bases at V and 4 bases at J; junction bases unmatched: 7. Germline assignment: CDR1 MNHEY and CDR2 SMNVEV (reference sequence). There are 14 residues in the CDR3. The CDR3 coding sequence is TGTGCCAGCAGGACCGGGGACAGGAGCTATGGCTACACCTTC. The encoded protein is CASRTGDRSYGYTF.

The gene calls are TRBV7-6 and TRBJ2-5; D gene ambiguous. CDR3 length equals 11 residues. The V gene lost 7 bases and the J gene lost 5 bases, with 8 bases spanning the gap. Germline-derived CDR1 and CDR2 are SGHVS and FNYEAQ. CDR3 region: CASTPGETQYF. CDR3 nucleotide sequence: TGTGCCAGCACCCCTGGGGAGACCCAGTACTTC.

The chain uses TRBV27 and TRBJ1-2; D remains ambiguous. V dropped 5 bases and J dropped 0 bases, with 19 bases sitting between them. The CDR3 runs 17 residues. Germline V gives CDR1 MNHEY, CDR2 SMNVEV (reference sequence). CDR3 region: CASSLRVSPRANYGYTF. The CDR3 coding sequence is TGTGCCAGCAGTCTACGGGTCTCCCCTAGGGCTAACTATGGCTACACCTTC.

This rearrangement joins TRBV5-7 to TRBJ1-5, with a weak D call TRBD1 (6 bases). TRBV5-7 is an ORF; its function is uncertain. Trimming took off 2 bases at V and 4 bases at J, with 10 bases between the two ends. This CDR3 comprises 14 residues. CDR3 sequence reads: CASSLPGENQPQHF. The CDR3 nucleotides are TGTGCCAGCAGCTTACCAGGGGAAAATCAGCCCCAGCATTTT.

The gene calls are TRBV10-3 and TRBJ1-2; maybe TRBD1 (6 bases). Germline CDR1 is ENHRY and CDR2 is SYGVKD. The CDR3 runs 17 residues. Deletions cut 2 bases from V and 8 bases from J, with 24 bases between. The DNA for the CDR3 is TGTGCCATCAGTGAGCAGGGGCGGCGAGGACAGTCTCAGGGCTACACCTTC. Residues: CAISEQGRRGQSQGYTF.

In regard to this clone: Other DNA sequences in this specimen translate into the identical CDR3. This rearrangement joins TRBV29-1 to TRBJ1-5; the D gene is possibly TRBD1 (6 bases). The germline CDR1 and CDR2 sequences are SQVTM and ANQGSEA. The V and J ends lost 7 bases and 6 bases respectively, with 16 bases between them. The CDR3 spans 13 residues. The CDR3 sequence is CSAVGGRGQPQHF. DNA of the CDR3: TGCAGCGCCGTGGGGGGCCGAGGTCAGCCCCAGCATTTT.

This clone was seen a single time. The chain employs TRBV5-6 and TRBJ2-3; D not certain. Trimming left V 1 base short and J 2 bases short, with 11 bases between. Looked up from germline, CDR1 is SGHDT and CDR2 is YYEEEE. The CDR3 is 15 residues long. CDR3 region: CASSLWHRDTDTQYF. As DNA, the CDR3 is TGTGCCAGCAGCTTGTGGCACCGAGACACAGATACGCAGTATTTT.

This clone showed up just a few times. This sequence joins TRBV5-6 and TRBJ1-1, with D hard to call. CDR1 is SGHDT, CDR2 YYEEEE, per germline. The CDR3 runs 11 residues. V was shortened by 1 base and J by 7 bases, with 5 bases between the two germline ends. The DNA of the CDR3 is TGTGCCAGCAGCTTGCGGGATGAAGCTTTCTTT. Translated, it gives CASSLRDEAFF.

This clone occurred a few times. Other DNA sequences in this specimen translate into the identical CDR3. The CDR3 is CAIRGTASTDTQYF. CDR3 coding DNA: TGTGCCATCAGGGGGACAGCTAGCACAGATACGCAGTATTTT. The chain employs TRBV10-3 and TRBJ2-3; TRBD1 matches at 7 bases. This CDR3 is 14 amino acids long. With 6 bases clipped from V and 0 bases from J, the junction kept 3 bases outside the gene matches. Germline CDR1 ENHRY, CDR2 SYGVKD.

This clone was seen a handful of times. Other DNA sequences within the sample encode an identical CDR3. The V and J genes are TRBV29-1 and TRBJ2-3, with 7 bases identical to TRBD2. This CDR3 contains 12 residues. With V trimmed by 3 bases and J by 3 bases, 0 bases remained unmatched. Germline loops: CDR1 SQVTM, CDR2 ANQGSEA. The CDR3 region is CSVERGTDTQYF. The CDR3 region has the DNA TGCAGCGTTGAGCGGGGGACAGATACGCAGTATTTT.

The V and J genes are TRBV2 and TRBJ2-3, with a weak D call TRBD1 (6 bases). CDR1 is SNHLY, CDR2 FYNNEI, per germline. V dropped 4 bases and J dropped 0 bases, with 8 bases sitting between them. This CDR3 comprises 14 residues. The CDR3 protein is CASSVDSSTDTQYF. The DNA of the CDR3 is TGTGCCAGCAGTGTGGACAGCAGCACAGATACGCAGTATTTT.

This sequence joins TRBV30 and TRBJ2-3; possibly TRBD1 for D (6 bases). V was trimmed by 2 bases and J by 4 bases, leaving 10 bases between them. From germline, CDR1 is GTSNPN and CDR2 SVGIG (reference sequence). This CDR3 spans 13 amino acids. The CDR3 DNA follows: TGTGCCTGGAGTTCCGGGACATCAGATACGCAGTATTTT. It is translated as CAWSSGTSDTQYF.

The sample holds a few counts of this clone. CDR3 nucleotide sequence: TGCAGCGTTGGTCTCGGGAACACTGAAGCTTTCTTT. It is translated as CSVGLGNTEAFF. V usage is TRBV29-1 and J usage is TRBJ1-1; D gene unclear. Deletions cut 4 bases from V and 1 base from J, with 7 bases between. CDR3 length: 12 amino acids. The germline gives CDR1 SQVTM, CDR2 ANQGSEA.

The V and J genes are TRBV30 and TRBJ1-3; D unresolved. Trimming stripped 0 bases from V and 4 bases from J, with 13 bases between. CDR1 and CDR2 (germline): GTSNPN, SVGIG (reference sequence). This CDR3 has 15 residues. CDR3 amino acids: CAWSVLGPKGNTIYF. The CDR3, as DNA: TGTGCCTGGAGTGTGTTGGGTCCCAAGGGAAACACCATATATTTT.

Note on this clone: The identical CDR3 is also encoded by other nucleotide sequences in the sample. The genes are TRBV5-1 and TRBJ1-5; weak D call: TRBD1 (5 bases). Germline V lookup: CDR1 SGHRS, CDR2 YFSETQ. This CDR3 is 13 amino acids long. V was trimmed by 4 bases and J by 4 bases, leaving 9 bases between them. In DNA form, the CDR3 reads TGCGCCAGCAGCCCCGACAGAAATCAGCCCCAGCATTTT. Amino acid sequence: CASSPDRNQPQHF.

Only a few counts were recorded for this clone. V and J are TRBV30 and TRBJ2-7; D is tentatively TRBD1 or TRBD2 (5 bases each). The length of the CDR3 is 13 residues. Trimming took 2 bases from V and 4 from J, leaving 12 bases between them. Germline lookup yields CDR1 GTSNPN and CDR2 SVGIG (reference sequence). The CDR3 sequence is CAWSTGLGYEQYF. The CDR3 bases are TGTGCCTGGAGTACGGGGCTTGGTTACGAGCAGTACTTC.

This chain uses TRBV5-7 with TRBJ1-2, with unresolved D. TRBV5-7 is an ORF; its function is uncertain. This CDR3 has 15 residues. Trimming took 1 base from V and 3 from J, leaving 13 bases between them. CDR3 sequence: CASSLLSKLHYGYTF. CDR3 nucleotide sequence: TGTGCCAGCAGCTTGCTGAGTAAACTCCACTATGGCTACACCTTC.

The V call is TRBV30, the J call TRBJ1-2, with D unresolved. The germline V gene encodes CDR1 GTSNPN and CDR2 SVGIG (reference sequence). The CDR3 has 11 amino acids. The germline V and J ends were trimmed by 4 bases and 8 bases, with 11 bases remaining between them. The CDR3 DNA reads as TGTGCCTGGAAGGCGCCGCGGGGCTACACCTTC. Encoded protein: CAWKAPRGYTF. The full variable domain, its missing parts supplied by reference TRBV30 and TRBJ1-2, is SQTIHQWPATLVQPVGSPLSLECTVEGTSNPNLYWYRQAAGRGLQLLFYSVGIGQISSEVPQNLSASRPQDRQFILSSKKLLLSDSGFYLCAWKAPRGYTFGSGTRLTVV.

The sample holds one count of this clone. The J gene is TRBJ1-2, the V gene TRBV6-6; TRBD1 might be the D (5 bases). V dropped 4 bases and J dropped 5 bases, with 14 bases sitting between them. From germline, CDR1 is MNHNY and CDR2 SVGAGI (reference sequence). The CDR3 loop spans 14 amino acids. For the CDR3, the DNA is TGTGCCAGCAGTTTAGGGGCCCAACTATATGGCTACACCTTC. It specifies CASSLGAQLYGYTF.

This chain uses TRBV20-1 with TRBJ1-2; D is ambiguous. The CDR3 sequence is 10 residues long. V was trimmed by 6 bases and J by 6 bases, leaving 8 bases between them. In germline, CDR1 is DFQATT, CDR2 SNEGSKA (reference sequence). The CDR3 sequence: CSAYKDGYTF. The CDR3 DNA sequence: TGCAGTGCCTACAAGGATGGCTACACCTTC.

The V call is TRBV29-1, the J call TRBJ2-7; 10 positions match TRBD1. V was clipped by 3 bases and J by 3 bases; unmatched bases: 5. The CDR3 is made up of 14 amino acids. CDR1 and CDR2 from the germline V gene are SQVTM and ANQGSEA. CDR3 nucleotide sequence: TGCAGCGTTGACGCGGGACAGGGGCTCTACGAGCAGTACTTC. Translating gives CSVDAGQGLYEQYF.

This clone was seen a few times. The chain uses TRBV29-1 and TRBJ2-5; D gene uncertain. The CDR3 runs 12 residues. Germline-derived CDR1 and CDR2 are SQVTM and ANQGSEA. The V end lost 5 bases, the J end lost 3 bases, and 10 bases lay between the germline ends. The CDR3 here is CSVQREKETQYF. In DNA, the CDR3 is TGCAGCGTTCAGAGAGAGAAAGAGACCCAGTACTTC.

This clone was observed a handful of times. The sample contains more than one DNA sequence encoding this CDR3. The gene calls are TRBV7-8 and TRBJ1-4; D unresolved. V was trimmed by 3 bases and J by 6 bases, leaving 2 bases between them. The V gene's germline CDR1 is SGHVS and CDR2 FQNEAQ. CDR3 length: 11 residues. CDR3 loop: CASSLDEKLFF. For the CDR3, the DNA is TGTGCCAGCAGCTTGGATGAAAAACTGTTTTTT.